The 22 T cell receptor beta chains listed next were all sequenced from one sample in a study of glioma-infiltrating T cells after dendritic cell vaccination (dated by TCRdb to 2016 to 2018). The meaning of the sample's time point label: after dendritic cell vaccination, including at tumor progression/relapse. The library was built by means of the immunoSEQ multiplex PCR assay. TCRdb mirrors the immuneACCESS table, restricted to in-frame sequences. Some clones are absent from its copies; in checked studies, under half trace to an unresolved V gene, and the reason for the others is unknown. This sample lists roughly 60,000 clones; about 85% were detected once. Roughly 9% of the sample belongs to the ten largest clones. The input for sequencing was blood, taken after dendritic cell vaccination. These receptors were obtained from a human donor with glioblastoma.

In DNA form, the CDR3 reads TGTGCCAGCAGCCCTAGCGGGGGGTCCTACAATGAGCAGTTCTTC. Protein product: CASSPSGGSYNEQFF. This chain connects TRBV4-2 to TRBJ2-1; 11 bases map to TRBD2. Germline-derived CDR1 and CDR2 are LGHNA and YNFKEQ. J was trimmed by 1 base and V by 4 bases; bases with no gene match: 0. The CDR3 has 15 residues.

The rearrangement joins TRBV29-1 to TRBJ2-5, with 10 bases matching TRBD1. Germline values: CDR1 SQVTM, CDR2 ANQGSEA. V lost 6 bases and J lost 5; bases outside the gene matches: 6. The CDR3 has 13 amino acids. CDR3 DNA sequence: TGCAGCGTGACGGGACAGGGGATGGAGACCCAGTACTTC. It codes for CSVTGQGMETQYF.

The chain joins TRBV30 to TRBJ2-7; 9 nucleotides line up with TRBD1. Trimming at V came to 0 bases and at J to 3 bases, leaving 9 bases not matched to a gene. CDR1 and CDR2 (germline): GTSNPN, SVGIG (reference sequence). The CDR3 length is 16 residues. The CDR3 coding sequence is TGTGCCTGGAGTGTACAAGGGACAGGGAGATACTACGAGCAGTACTTC. It yields the protein CAWSVQGTGRYYEQYF.

A single count supports this clone. V is TRBV7-8 and J is TRBJ1-2; no reliable D call. The CDR3 extends over 14 amino acids. Trimming removed 3 bases at V and 3 bases at J, with 11 bases between. Germline V lookup: CDR1 SGHVS, CDR2 FQNEAQ. For the CDR3, the DNA is TGTGCCAGCAGCTTTCGTGCCGGGGACTATGGCTACACCTTC. This codes for CASSFRAGDYGYTF.

This chain connects TRBV11-2 to TRBJ1-2; 9 bases map to TRBD1. The CDR3 contains 15 residues. Germline-derived CDR1 and CDR2 are SGHAT and FQNNGV. With 5 bases clipped from V and 6 bases from J, the junction kept 10 bases outside the gene matches. The CDR3 nucleotides read TGTGCCAGCAGCAAGGGGCCGGACAGGGGACATGGCTACACCTTC. This encodes CASSKGPDRGHGYTF. The full variable domain, in which reference TRBV11-2 and TRBJ1-2 provide the parts outside the CDR3, is EAGVAQSPRYKIIEKRQSVAFWCNPISGHATLYWYQQILGQGPKLLIQFQNNGVVDDSQLPKDRFSAERLKGVDSTLKIQPAKLEDSAVYLCASSKGPDRGHGYTFGSGTRLTVV.

The chain links TRBV7-2 to TRBJ2-5; 8 bases map to TRBD1. CDR1 SGHTA and CDR2 FQGNSA come from the germline V gene. The CDR3 sequence is 15 residues long. V was clipped by 4 bases and J by 5 bases; unmatched bases: 9. The CDR3 nucleotides read TGTGCCAGCAGCTCGCTAGTGGACAGGGACGAGACCCAGTACTTC. Translation: CASSSLVDRDETQYF.

The gene calls are TRBV30 and TRBJ2-5; TRBD2 matches at 8 bases. This CDR3 comprises 15 residues. Losses at the gene ends were 4 bases for V and 4 bases for J; bases not matched to a gene: 11. Germline V gives CDR1 GTSNPN, CDR2 SVGIG (reference sequence). The CDR3 DNA reads as TGTGCCTGGAAGAACGGGGGGGCGGGTTTAGAGACCCAGTACTTC. The encoded protein is CAWKNGGAGLETQYF.

The chain recombines TRBV7-9 with TRBJ1-5, with D perhaps matching TRBD1 (6 bases). Trimming stripped 5 bases from V and 3 bases from J, with 14 bases between. The CDR3 runs to 15 residues. The V gene's germline CDR1 is SEHNR and CDR2 FQNEAQ (reference sequence). CDR3 bases: TGTGCCAGCAGCGTCCGGGACACCAACAATCAGCCCCAGCATTTT. Its translation is CASSVRDTNNQPQHF.

This chain links TRBV6-4 with TRBJ1-2, with 8 bases matching TRBD1. Germline loops: CDR1 MRHNA, CDR2 SNTAGT. CDR3 length equals 12 residues. The J segment lost 8 bases and the V segment lost 8 bases, leaving 7 bases of the junction unmatched. The CDR3 bases are TGTGCCAGCCGAGGGACAGGCGGAGGCTACACCTTC. This encodes CASRGTGGGYTF.

The rearrangement links TRBV11-2 to TRBJ2-7, with D tentatively TRBD1 (6 bases). The CDR3 extends over 12 amino acids. Germline values: CDR1 SGHAT, CDR2 FQNNGV. V lost 5 bases to trimming and J lost 6 bases, with 11 bases between them. DNA for the CDR3: TGTGCCAGCAGCAGGACAGTCGTCGAGCAGTACTTC. Protein: CASSRTVVEQYF.

The chain links TRBV14 to TRBJ2-5; TRBD1 might be the D (6 bases). Germline V gene data show CDR1 as SGHDN and CDR2 as FVKESK. Trimming pared 1 base from V and 4 bases from J, leaving 22 bases between. This CDR3 comprises 18 residues. The CDR3 loop reads CASSQVRAVFRGIETQYF. In nucleotides, the CDR3 is TGTGCCAGCAGCCAAGTCCGCGCGGTCTTCAGGGGCATAGAGACCCAGTACTTC.

The chain is built from TRBV11-2 and TRBJ2-5, with TRBD1 matching over 9 bases. The assigned J gene may be wrong: the sequence end matches TRBJ2-7 better. Germline V CDR1 and CDR2: SGHAT, FQNNGV. The CDR3 is made up of 14 amino acids. The CDR3 here is CASSRGTGIYEQYF. The CDR3 nucleotides are TGTGCCAGCAGCCGAGGGACAGGGATCTACGAGCAGTACTTC.

This chain connects TRBV9 to TRBJ2-3, with D possibly TRBD2 on 5 matching bases. The CDR3 has 15 amino acids. V was cut by 4 bases and J by 2 bases, with 14 bases left in between. Germline V gene lookup returns CDR1 SGDLS and CDR2 YYNGEE. The DNA of the CDR3 is TGTGCCAGCAGCCAAGAGGCGGGTTTCACAGATACGCAGTATTTT. This gives the protein CASSQEAGFTDTQYF.

The gene calls are TRBV6-4 and TRBJ2-1; 14 nucleotides line up with TRBD2. CDR3 length equals 15 residues. Germline CDR1 MRHNA, CDR2 SNTAGT. The V gene end was trimmed by 5 bases and the J gene end by 8 bases; junction bases not matched to a gene: 5. CDR3 loop: CASSRLAGGLDEQFF. The CDR3 nucleotides are TGTGCCAGCAGTCGACTAGCGGGGGGGCTGGATGAGCAGTTCTTC.

This rearrangement joins TRBV7-3 to TRBJ2-1, with 9 bases identical to TRBD2. V was pared by 5 bases and J by 2 bases, with 7 bases of the junction left unmatched. This CDR3 contains 16 residues. Per germline, CDR1 SGHTA and CDR2 FQGTGA. The CDR3 sequence: CASSPLAGPAYNEQFF. DNA of the CDR3: TGTGCCAGCAGCCCCCTAGCGGGGCCCGCCTACAATGAGCAGTTCTTC.

The chain carries TRBV29-1 and TRBJ1-2, with TRBD1 matching over 7 bases. The junction had 6 bases not matched to a gene; V was cut back by 2 bases and J by 6 bases. Germline CDR1 and CDR2: SQVTM and ANQGSEA. CDR3 length: 13 residues. The CDR3 spells CSVEPTGFDGYTF. In nucleotides, the CDR3 is TGCAGCGTTGAACCGACAGGGTTCGATGGCTACACCTTC.

The rearrangement uses TRBV7-8 and TRBJ1-2, with 8 positions matching TRBD1. The trim removed 6 bases at V and 8 bases at J, leaving 8 bases unmatched. In germline, CDR1 is SGHVS, CDR2 FQNEAQ. The CDR3 has 13 residues. The CDR3 region has the DNA TGTGCCAGCAGTCTGGACAGGGAAGCAGGCTACACCTTC. Translating it yields CASSLDREAGYTF.

This clone is a singleton in its sample. This sequence joins TRBV5-1 and TRBJ2-5, with TRBD2 identical over 13 bases. Germline values: CDR1 SGHRS, CDR2 YFSETQ. The CDR3 has 17 amino acids. With 0 bases clipped from V and 0 bases from J, the junction kept 2 bases outside the gene matches. The CDR3 DNA sequence: TGCGCCAGCAGCTTGGGGACTAGCGGGGGATACCAAGAGACCCAGTACTTC. It encodes CASSLGTSGGYQETQYF. Combining the CDR3 with reference TRBV5-1 and TRBJ2-5 gives the whole variable domain KAGVTQTPRYLIKTRGQQVTLSCSPISGHRSVSWYQQTPGQGLQFLFEYFSETQRNKGNFPGRFSGRQFSNSRSEMNVSTLELGDSALYLCASSLGTSGGYQETQYFGPGTRLLVL.

The J gene is TRBJ1-3, the V gene TRBV10-2; D remains unclear. This CDR3 comprises 15 residues. The germline CDR1 and CDR2 sequences are WSHSY and SAAADI. The V gene lost 3 bases and the J gene lost 0 bases, with 9 bases spanning the gap. The CDR3 nucleotides are TGCGCCAGCAGTGAACGAGTGTACTCTGGAAACACCATATATTTT. Its translation: CASSERVYSGNTIYF.

This chain joins TRBV7-6 and TRBJ2-1, with 11 positions matching TRBD1. This CDR3 is built from 14 residues. Germline CDR1 SGHVS, CDR2 FNYEAQ. J was trimmed by 13 bases and V by 5 bases; bases with no gene match: 10. The CDR3 is CASSTGQGAGVQFF. The CDR3 bases are TGTGCCAGCAGCACCGGACAGGGGGCTGGGGTCCAGTTCTTC. The full variable domain, completed using reference TRBV7-6 and TRBJ2-1, is GAGVSQSPRYKVTKRGQDVALRCDPISGHVSLYWYRQALGQGPEFLTYFNYEAQQDKSGLPNDRFSAERPEGSISTLTIQRTEQRDSAMYRCASSTGQGAGVQFFGPGTRLTVL.

The CDR3 is CASSLTGVGGNTPLHF. The CDR3 DNA sequence: TGCGCCAGCAGCTTGACTGGGGTGGGAGGGAACACACCCCTCCACTTT. The chain links TRBV5-1 to TRBJ1-6; D is uncertain. With 1 base removed from V and 11 bases from J, the gap between germline ends came to 19 bases. The CDR3 runs 16 residues. Germline CDR1 reads SGHRS; CDR2 reads YFSETQ.

The chain is built from TRBV25-1 and TRBJ1-5, with 8 bases identical to TRBD1. The CDR3 sequence is 14 residues long. The germline gives CDR1 MGHDK, CDR2 SYGVNS. Trimming removed 6 bases from V and 6 bases from J; junction bases left unmatched: 7. The DNA of the CDR3 is TGTGCCAGCAGCGAGACAGGGGATAGTCAGCCCCAGCATTTT. Translation gives CASSETGDSQPQHF.